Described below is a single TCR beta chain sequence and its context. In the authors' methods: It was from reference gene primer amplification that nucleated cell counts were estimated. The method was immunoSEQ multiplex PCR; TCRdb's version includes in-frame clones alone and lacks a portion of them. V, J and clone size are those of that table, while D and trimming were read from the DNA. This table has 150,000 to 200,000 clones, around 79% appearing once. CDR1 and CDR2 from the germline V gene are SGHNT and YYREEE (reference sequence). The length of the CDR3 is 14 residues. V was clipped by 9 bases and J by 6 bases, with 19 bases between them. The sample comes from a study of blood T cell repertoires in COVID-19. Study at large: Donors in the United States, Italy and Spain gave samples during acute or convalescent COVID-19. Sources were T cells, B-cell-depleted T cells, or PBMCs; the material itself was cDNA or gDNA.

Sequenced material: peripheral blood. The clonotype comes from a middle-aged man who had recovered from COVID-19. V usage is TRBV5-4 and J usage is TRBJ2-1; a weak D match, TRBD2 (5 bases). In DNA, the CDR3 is TGTGCCACGGCGGATGAGCCTAGCAGCAATGAGCAGTTCTTC. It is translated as CATADEPSSNEQFF.